This T cell receptor (beta chain) was found in a study of regulatory T cells in long-lasting Graves disease. Whole-study results and caveats: Preferential use of TRBV28, TRBJ1-2 and TRBJ2-5 was seen in persistent disease.

The germline V gene has CDR1 KGHSH and CDR2 LQKENI. V lost 1 base and J 0 bases, leaving 8 bases between the germline ends. This CDR3 contains 15 residues. Ten or more counts support this clonotype. What it binds is not known. As to time point: newly diagnosed GD, antithyroid drugs for less than 3 months. The authors made the TCR library using RNA they extracted from PBMCs. Investigators prepared the TCR beta libraries by applying iRepertoire HTBI primers and Arm-PCR of CDR3 regions. A single record per CDR3 protein comes from TCRdb applying MiXCR to the multiplex PCR reads. The sample lists about 440,000 distinct CDR3 sequences, about 15% occurring once. The sample also formed part of further work on T cells in Graves' hyperthyroidism and ophthalmopathy.

This TCR was recovered from a woman aged 25 to 45 with Graves disease. The chain has TRBV18 and TRBJ2-3; unclear D gene. Sequencing was performed on peripheral blood mononuclear cells (PBMCs), taken at new diagnosis, from a patient treated with antithyroid drugs. CDR3 amino acids: CASSPRQVSTDTQYF. The CDR3 bases are TGTGCCAGCTCACCACGTCAGGTTAGCACAGATACGCAGTATTTT.